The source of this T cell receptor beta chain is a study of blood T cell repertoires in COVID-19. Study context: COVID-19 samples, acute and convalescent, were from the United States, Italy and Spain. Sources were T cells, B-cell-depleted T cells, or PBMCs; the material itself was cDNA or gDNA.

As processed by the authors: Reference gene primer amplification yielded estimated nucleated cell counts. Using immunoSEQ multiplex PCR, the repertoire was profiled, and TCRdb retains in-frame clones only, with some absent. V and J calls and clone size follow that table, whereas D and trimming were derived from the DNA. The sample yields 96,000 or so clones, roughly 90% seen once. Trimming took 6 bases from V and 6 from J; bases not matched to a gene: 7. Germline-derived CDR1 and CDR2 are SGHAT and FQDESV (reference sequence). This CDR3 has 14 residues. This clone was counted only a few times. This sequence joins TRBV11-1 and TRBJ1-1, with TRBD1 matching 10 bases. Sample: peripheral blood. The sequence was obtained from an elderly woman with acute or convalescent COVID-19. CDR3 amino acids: CASRGPGQGSEAFF. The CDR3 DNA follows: TGTGCCAGCAGAGGGCCGGGACAGGGGTCTGAAGCTTTCTTT.